This TCR beta chain is drawn from a study of blood T cell repertoires in COVID-19. Repertoires were generated with immunoSEQ multiplex PCR, while TCRdb's copy carries only in-frame clones and drops some. The sample consists of 250,000 to 350,000 clones, approximately 89% of them appearing once. CDR1 and CDR2 (germline): SGHDT, YYEEEE. J was trimmed by 0 bases and V by 4 bases; bases with no gene match: 5. This CDR3 contains 16 residues. This receptor was obtained from a woman between 50 and 59 years old who had been exposed to COVID-19. This chain uses TRBV5-6 with TRBJ2-1; 9 nucleotides match TRBD2. Sequenced input: PBMCs or T cells enriched from blood (not recorded which). This CDR3 is CASSPGGGASYNEQFF. CDR3 sequence (DNA): TGTGCCAGCAGCCCCGGCGGGGGGGCCTCCTACAATGAGCAGTTCTTC. Together with reference TRBV5-6 and TRBJ2-1, the CDR3 gives the full variable domain: DAGVTQSPTHLIKTRGQQVTLRCSPKSGHDTVSWYQQALGQGPQFIFQYYEEEERQRGNFPDRFSGHQFPNYSSELNVNALLLGDSALYLCASSPGGGASYNEQFFGPGTRLTVL.